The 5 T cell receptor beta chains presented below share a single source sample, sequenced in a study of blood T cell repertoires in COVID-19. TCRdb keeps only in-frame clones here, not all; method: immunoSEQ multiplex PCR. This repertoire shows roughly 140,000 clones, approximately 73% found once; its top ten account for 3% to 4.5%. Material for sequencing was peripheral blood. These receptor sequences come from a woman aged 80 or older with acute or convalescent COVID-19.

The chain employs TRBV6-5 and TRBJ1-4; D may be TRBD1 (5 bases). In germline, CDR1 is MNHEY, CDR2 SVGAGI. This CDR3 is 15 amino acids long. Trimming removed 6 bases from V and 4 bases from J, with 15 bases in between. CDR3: CASRAPGRGNEKLFF. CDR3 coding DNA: TGTGCCAGCAGAGCCCCCGGGAGGGGTAATGAAAAACTGTTTTTT.

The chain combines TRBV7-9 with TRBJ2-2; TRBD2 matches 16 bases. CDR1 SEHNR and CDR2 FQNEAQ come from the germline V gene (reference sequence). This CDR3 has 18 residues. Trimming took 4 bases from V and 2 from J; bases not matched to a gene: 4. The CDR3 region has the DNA TGTGCCAGCAGCTCTGGGACTAGCGGGAGGGTCAACACCGGGGAGCTGTTTTTT. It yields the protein CASSSGTSGRVNTGELFF.

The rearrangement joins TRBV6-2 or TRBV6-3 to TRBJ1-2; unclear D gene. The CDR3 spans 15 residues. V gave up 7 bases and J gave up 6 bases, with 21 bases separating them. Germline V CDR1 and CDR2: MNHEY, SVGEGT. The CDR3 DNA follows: TGTGCCAGCACCCCGGCCGAGGGTTTTTCGGATGGCTACACCTTC. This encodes CASTPAEGFSDGYTF.

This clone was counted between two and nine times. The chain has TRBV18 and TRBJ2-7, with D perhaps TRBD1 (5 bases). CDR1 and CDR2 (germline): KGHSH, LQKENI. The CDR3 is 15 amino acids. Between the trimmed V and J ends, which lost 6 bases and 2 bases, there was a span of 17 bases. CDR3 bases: TGTGCCAGCTCTTCCAGGGAAGGTTCCACCTACGAGCAGTACTTC. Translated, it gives CASSSREGSTYEQYF.

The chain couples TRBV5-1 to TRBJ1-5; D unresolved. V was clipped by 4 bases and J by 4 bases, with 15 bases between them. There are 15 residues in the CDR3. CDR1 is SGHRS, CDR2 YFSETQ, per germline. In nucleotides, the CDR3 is TGCGCCAGCAGCCCCTCGGGAATATCTAATCAGCCCCAGCATTTT. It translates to CASSPSGISNQPQHF.